The 9 T cell receptor beta chains below all came from one sample that was sequenced in a study of CD8 T cells in ankylosing spondylitis. TCRdb recomputed calls from the 5' RACE reads with MiXCR, one row per CDR3 protein. The sample comprises 15,000 or so distinct CDR3 sequences, roughly 8.2% of which are singletons, and approximately 33% rests with the top ten. The sequencing input was blood. The receptors were gathered from a male donor with ankylosing spondylitis or in good health (not recorded which).

This clonotype was counted ten times or more. This chain links TRBV7-2 with TRBJ2-3; unclear D gene. Germline lookup yields CDR1 SGHTA and CDR2 FQGNSA. The CDR3 loop spans 14 amino acids. Trimming pared 2 bases from V and 0 bases from J, leaving 6 bases between. The CDR3 nucleotides are TGTGCCAGCAGCTTACTAACTAGCACAGATACGCAGTATTTT. It specifies CASSLLTSTDTQYF.

In its sample, this clonotype was seen many times. This chain joins TRBV6-6 and TRBJ1-1; 8 positions agree with TRBD1. The CDR3 loop spans 15 amino acids. Germline lookup yields CDR1 MNHNY and CDR2 SVGAGI (reference sequence). Germline trimming cut 0 bases from V and 2 bases from J; bases unmatched to any gene: 2. The CDR3 DNA reads TGTGCCAGCAGTTACTCACAGGGGGTAAACACTGAAGCTTTCTTT. It specifies CASSYSQGVNTEAFF.

There are many counts of this clonotype. This chain connects TRBV5-1 to TRBJ2-5; D could derive from TRBD1 or TRBD2 (5 bases each). Germline V CDR1 and CDR2: SGHRS, YFSETQ. V lost 6 bases to trimming and J lost 0 bases, with 15 bases between them. This CDR3 is 15 amino acids long. The CDR3 region is CASKDSGRYQETQYF. The CDR3 bases are TGCGCCAGCAAAGACAGCGGACGATACCAAGAGACCCAGTACTTC. The whole variable domain, filled in from reference TRBV5-1 and TRBJ2-5, reads KAGVTQTPRYLIKTRGQQVTLSCSPISGHRSVSWYQQTPGQGLQFLFEYFSETQRNKGNFPGRFSGRQFSNSRSEMNVSTLELGDSALYLCASKDSGRYQETQYFGPGTRLLVL.

Many counts were recorded for this clonotype. The J gene is TRBJ2-2, the V gene TRBV10-3, with a tentative D call TRBD2 (6 bases). Germline CDR1 ENHRY, CDR2 SYGVKD. This CDR3 comprises 15 residues. The ends were cut back, 10 bases at V and 0 bases at J, with 15 bases in the middle. The CDR3 is CATMERGTNTGELFF. The CDR3 DNA sequence: TGTGCCACCATGGAACGGGGGACGAACACCGGGGAGCTGTTTTTT.

This clonotype was counted ten times or more. The genes are TRBV6-4 and TRBJ2-3, with 11 bases lining up with TRBD2. The V gene end was trimmed by 4 bases and the J gene end by 6 bases; junction bases not matched to a gene: 6. This CDR3 is built from 15 residues. The V gene's germline CDR1 is MRHNA and CDR2 SNTAGT. The CDR3 DNA sequence: TGTGCCAGCAGTGTCCTAGCGGGAGGTGAGGATACGCAGTATTTT. Amino acid sequence: CASSVLAGGEDTQYF.

Only a few counts were recorded for this clonotype. J is TRBJ1-1 and V is TRBV29-1; 9 bases line up with TRBD1. This CDR3 region has 13 residues. In germline, CDR1 is SQVTM, CDR2 ANQGSEA. V shed 5 bases, J shed 3 bases, and the junction held 4 bases outside the gene matches. CDR3 amino acids: CSVSRDRDTEAFF. CDR3 DNA sequence: TGCAGCGTTTCCCGGGACAGGGACACTGAAGCTTTCTTT.

Only a few counts were recorded for this clonotype. This sequence joins TRBV27 and TRBJ2-2; 12 bases align to TRBD1. V lost 10 bases, J lost 7 bases, and 4 bases stayed unmatched. CDR1 and CDR2 (germline): MNHEY, SMNVEV (reference sequence). This CDR3 spans 13 amino acids. In DNA form, the CDR3 reads TGTGCCATAGGGACAGGGGGCTTCGGGGAGCTGTTTTTT. This sequence encodes CAIGTGGFGELFF.

With respect to this clonotype: One junction end disagrees with the germline gene, perhaps due to a read error. The chain couples TRBV6-6 to TRBJ2-1, with D hard to call. The CDR3 contains 13 residues. CDR1 MNHNY and CDR2 SVGAGI come from the germline V gene (reference sequence). The CDR3 coding sequence is TGTGCTAGCAGTTCTATGAAGTACAATGAGCAGTTCTTC. Translated: CASSSMKYNEQFF.

V is TRBV20-1 and J is TRBJ2-1; 10 bases are shared with TRBD2. The CDR3 is made up of 14 amino acids. V shed 1 base, J shed 9 bases, and the junction held 6 bases outside the gene matches. Germline V gene lookup returns CDR1 DFQATT and CDR2 SNEGSKA (reference sequence). The CDR3 reads CSARGAGGPFEQFF. The CDR3 DNA reads TGCAGTGCTAGAGGAGCGGGAGGGCCGTTTGAGCAGTTCTTC.